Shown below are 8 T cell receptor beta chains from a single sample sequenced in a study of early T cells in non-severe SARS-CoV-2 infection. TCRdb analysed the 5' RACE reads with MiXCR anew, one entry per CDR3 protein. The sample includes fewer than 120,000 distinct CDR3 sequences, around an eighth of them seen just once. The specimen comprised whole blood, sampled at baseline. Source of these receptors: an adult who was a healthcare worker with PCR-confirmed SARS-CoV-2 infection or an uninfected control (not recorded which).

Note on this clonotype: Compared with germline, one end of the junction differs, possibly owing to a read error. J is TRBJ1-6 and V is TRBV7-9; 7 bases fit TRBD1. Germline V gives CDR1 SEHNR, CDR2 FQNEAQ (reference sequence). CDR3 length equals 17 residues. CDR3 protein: CASTLVKGAGNNSPLHF. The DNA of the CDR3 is TGTGCCAGCACCTTAGTTAAGGGGGCAGGAAATAATTCACCCCTCCACTTT.

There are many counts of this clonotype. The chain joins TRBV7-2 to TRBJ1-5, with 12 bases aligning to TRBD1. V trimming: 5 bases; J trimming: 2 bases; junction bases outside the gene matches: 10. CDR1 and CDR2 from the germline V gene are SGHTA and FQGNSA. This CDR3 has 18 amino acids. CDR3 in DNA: TGTGCCAGCAGCCCTTCCGGGACAGGGGGCCTGGGCAATCAGCCCCAGCATTTT. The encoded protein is CASSPSGTGGLGNQPQHF.

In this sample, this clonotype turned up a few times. CDR3 in amino acids: CASSYQGLAGEQYF. CDR3 in DNA: TGTGCCAGCAGTTACCAGGGACTAGCGGGCGAGCAGTACTTC. The V and J genes are TRBV6-5 and TRBJ2-7, with 12 positions matching TRBD2. Germline values: CDR1 MNHEY, CDR2 SVGAGI. The junction had 2 bases not matched to a gene; V was cut back by 2 bases and J by 6 bases. CDR3 size: 14 residues.

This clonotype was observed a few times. Here the CDR3 reads CASTGTIDTQYF. CDR3 nucleotides: TGTGCCAGCACCGGGACTATTGATACGCAGTATTTT. The rearrangement links TRBV5-6 to TRBJ2-3; 7 bases map to TRBD2. Germline-derived CDR1 and CDR2 are SGHDT and YYEEEE. V trimming: 6 bases; J trimming: 6 bases; junction bases outside the gene matches: 4. The CDR3 is 12 residues long.

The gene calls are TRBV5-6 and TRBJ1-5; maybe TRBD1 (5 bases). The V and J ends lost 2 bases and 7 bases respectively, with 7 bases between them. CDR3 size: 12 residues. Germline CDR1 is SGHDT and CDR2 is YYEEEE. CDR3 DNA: TGTGCCAGCAGCTTCTGGGGGCAGCCCCAGCATTTT. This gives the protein CASSFWGQPQHF.

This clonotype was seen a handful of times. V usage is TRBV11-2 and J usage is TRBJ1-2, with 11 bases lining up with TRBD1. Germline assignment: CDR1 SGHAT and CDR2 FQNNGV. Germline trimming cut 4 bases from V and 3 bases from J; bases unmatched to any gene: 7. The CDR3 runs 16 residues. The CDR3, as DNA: TGTGCCAGCAGCTCTAGGCCGGGACAGGGGGACTATGGCTACACCTTC. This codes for CASSSRPGQGDYGYTF. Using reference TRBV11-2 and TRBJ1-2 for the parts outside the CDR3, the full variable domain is EAGVAQSPRYKIIEKRQSVAFWCNPISGHATLYWYQQILGQGPKLLIQFQNNGVVDDSQLPKDRFSAERLKGVDSTLKIQPAKLEDSAVYLCASSSRPGQGDYGYTFGSGTRLTVV.

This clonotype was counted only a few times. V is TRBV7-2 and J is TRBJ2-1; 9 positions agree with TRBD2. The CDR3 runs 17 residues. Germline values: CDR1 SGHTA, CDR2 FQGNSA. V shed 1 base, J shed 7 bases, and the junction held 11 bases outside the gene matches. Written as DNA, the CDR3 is TGTGCCAGCAGCTTAGGAGTACGGACTAGCGTCTATAATGAGCAGTTCTTC. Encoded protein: CASSLGVRTSVYNEQFF.

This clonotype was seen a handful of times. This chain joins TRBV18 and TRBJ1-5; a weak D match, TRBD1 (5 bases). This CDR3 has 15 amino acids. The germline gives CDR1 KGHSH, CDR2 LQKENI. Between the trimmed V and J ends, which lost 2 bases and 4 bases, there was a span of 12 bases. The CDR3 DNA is TGTGCCAGCTCACCAAGACAGACACAGAATCAGCCCCAGCATTTT. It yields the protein CASSPRQTQNQPQHF.